What follows are 30 T cell receptor beta chains derived from one specimen sequenced in a study of shared T cell receptors in the human thymus. The method was immunoSEQ multiplex PCR; TCRdb's version includes in-frame clones alone and lacks a portion of them. In the table there are about 400,000 clones, 95% of which are singletons. Sequenced material: thymocytes. These receptors originate from a human donor.

The J gene is TRBJ1-4, the V gene TRBV7-8; 8 bases line up with TRBD1. CDR3 size: 14 residues. The germline gives CDR1 SGHVS, CDR2 FQNEAQ. V lost 6 bases, J lost 7 bases, and 7 bases stayed unmatched. The CDR3 DNA is TGTGCCAGCAGTCCACCCAGGGGGCCTGAAAAACTGTTTTTT. Translating gives CASSPPRGPEKLFF.

The chain couples TRBV5-8 to TRBJ1-1, with D possibly TRBD1 on 6 matching bases. Germline V gives CDR1 SGHTS, CDR2 YDEGEE. The CDR3 consists of 15 residues. V lost 4 bases and J 6 bases, leaving 19 bases between the germline ends. The CDR3 spells CASSPRGGWKAEAFF. Written as DNA, the CDR3 is TGTGCCAGCAGCCCAAGGGGGGGGTGGAAGGCTGAAGCTTTCTTT.

In this sample, this clone turned up once. The V and J genes are TRBV27 and TRBJ2-3; no clear D. Germline V gives CDR1 MNHEY, CDR2 SMNVEV (reference sequence). This CDR3 comprises 13 residues. Trimming stripped 8 bases from V and 1 base from J, with 10 bases between. The CDR3: CASFDGGTDTQYF. In DNA, the CDR3 is TGTGCCAGCTTTGACGGAGGCACAGATACGCAGTATTTT.

The chain is built from TRBV20-1 and TRBJ2-7; D is uncertain. CDR3 length equals 9 residues. V shed 5 bases and J shed 5 bases, with 4 bases lying between them. Germline CDR1 reads DFQATT; CDR2 reads SNEGSKA (reference sequence). The CDR3 sequence is CSAPNEQYF. CDR3 sequence (DNA): TGCAGTGCTCCCAACGAGCAGTACTTC.

The V call is TRBV5-1, the J call TRBJ2-7; tentative D call: TRBD1 (5 bases). This CDR3 spans 14 amino acids. CDR1 is SGHRS, CDR2 YFSETQ, per germline. Trimming took 2 bases from V and 2 from J, leaving 11 bases between them. CDR3 in amino acids: CASSFPDSTYEQYF. CDR3 coding DNA: TGCGCCAGCAGCTTCCCCGACAGCACCTACGAGCAGTACTTC.

This chain uses TRBV14 with TRBJ2-1; 7 nucleotides agree with TRBD1. Trimming took 4 bases from V and 2 from J; bases not matched to a gene: 14. The V gene's germline CDR1 is SGHDN and CDR2 FVKESK. The CDR3 extends over 18 amino acids. CDR3 nucleotide sequence: TGTGCCAGCAGCCGGAAAACGAAACAGGGGAGTACCTACAATGAGCAGTTCTTC. Translating gives CASSRKTKQGSTYNEQFF.

This clone appeared a single time. J is TRBJ1-2 and V is TRBV6-6; TRBD1 matches at 7 bases. Germline V gene data show CDR1 as MNHNY and CDR2 as SVGAGI (reference sequence). J was trimmed by 8 bases and V by 2 bases; bases with no gene match: 11. This CDR3 is built from 15 residues. The CDR3 DNA reads as TGTGCCAGCAGTTACATCCGGGACAGCACGGTAGGCTACACCTTC. This sequence encodes CASSYIRDSTVGYTF.

The chain joins TRBV9 to TRBJ2-5; 10 nucleotides agree with TRBD1. The V segment lost 0 bases and the J segment 5 bases; nucleotides outside the gene matches: 7. The CDR3 is made up of 16 amino acids. Germline loops: CDR1 SGDLS, CDR2 YYNGEE. The CDR3 spells CASSVADRGRGETQYF. In nucleotides, the CDR3 is TGTGCCAGCAGCGTAGCCGACAGGGGGCGTGGGGAGACCCAGTACTTC. Drawing the rest from reference TRBV9 and TRBJ2-5, the complete variable domain is DSGVTQTPKHLITATGQRVTLRCSPRSGDLSVYWYQQSLDQGLQFLIQYYNGEERAKGNILERFSAQQFPDLHSELNLSSLELGDSALYFCASSVADRGRGETQYFGPGTRLLVL.

V usage is TRBV13 and J usage is TRBJ2-2; 9 bases line up with TRBD2. Germline values: CDR1 PRHDT, CDR2 FYEKMQ (reference sequence). This CDR3 comprises 16 residues. Trimming cost V 5 bases and J 2 bases; bases outside gene matches: 6. CDR3 in amino acids: CASSGGTSRNTGELFF. The CDR3 region has the DNA TGTGCCAGCAGCGGAGGGACTAGCAGAAACACCGGGGAGCTGTTTTTT.

The chain recombines TRBV28 with TRBJ2-1; 9 positions agree with TRBD2. V lost 3 bases to trimming and J lost 5 bases; unmatched junction nucleotides: 8. The CDR3 spans 16 residues. Germline CDR1 and CDR2: MDHEN and SYDVKM. As DNA, the CDR3 is TGTGCCAGCAGTTTGGCGGGAGGGATAAGAAACAATGAGCAGTTCTTC. This sequence encodes CASSLAGGIRNNEQFF.

The chain combines TRBV14 with TRBJ2-5, with 12 bases that match TRBD2. V dropped 4 bases and J dropped 0; count of bases not matched to a gene: 12. Germline V gives CDR1 SGHDN, CDR2 FVKESK. CDR3 size: 19 residues. CDR3 bases: TGTGCCAGCAGCCTCCTAAGGCTAGCGGGAGGGCCCTACCAAGAGACCCAGTACTTC. As protein: CASSLLRLAGGPYQETQYF.

Note on this clone: At one boundary the junction diverges from the germline segment, which might be a read error. The V call is TRBV7-7, the J call TRBJ2-2, with D tentatively TRBD1 (5 bases). CDR1 is SSHAT, CDR2 FNYEAQ, per germline (reference sequence). The CDR3 consists of 15 residues. In DNA form, the CDR3 reads TGTGCTAGCAGCTTGGGGCAGCCGGAAGGCGGGGAGCTGTTTTTT. Encoded protein: CASSLGQPEGGELFF.

The chain is built from TRBV15 and TRBJ1-4; D is uncertain. The CDR3 is made up of 17 amino acids. V gave up 0 bases and J gave up 10 bases, with 21 bases separating them. Germline V lookup: CDR1 LNHNV, CDR2 YYDKDF (reference sequence). The CDR3 spells CATSREVGSGYGGKLFF. The CDR3 DNA reads as TGTGCCACCAGCAGAGAAGTAGGGTCGGGGTATGGTGGAAAACTGTTTTTT.

The chain carries TRBV10-3 and TRBJ2-7, with TRBD2 identical over 8 bases. After removal of 10 bases from V and 3 bases from J, the junction contained 11 bases not matched to a gene. There are 14 residues in the CDR3. CDR1 is ENHRY, CDR2 SYGVKD, per germline. CDR3 DNA sequence: TGTGCCACCAGGTTAAGGACTAGCCACTACGAGCAGTACTTC. It translates to CATRLRTSHYEQYF.

The chain carries TRBV10-3 and TRBJ2-3; TRBD2 is a possible D gene (6 bases). Germline V CDR1 and CDR2: ENHRY, SYGVKD. This CDR3 has 14 residues. Between the trimmed V and J ends, which lost 5 bases and 0 bases, there was a span of 9 bases. The CDR3 DNA follows: TGTGCCATCAGTACGACTAGGAGCACAGATACGCAGTATTTT. It translates to CAISTTRSTDTQYF.

This chain joins TRBV5-4 and TRBJ1-1, with 10 bases fitting TRBD1. J lost 4 bases, V lost 4 bases, and 7 bases had no gene match. The germline V gene encodes CDR1 SGHNT and CDR2 YYREEE (reference sequence). This CDR3 contains 15 residues. Written as DNA, the CDR3 is TGTGCCAGCAGCCCTGGGACAGGGGAGGGCACTGAAGCTTTCTTT. It yields the protein CASSPGTGEGTEAFF.

The chain uses TRBV7-9 and TRBJ1-2, with D uncertain. The germline V gene encodes CDR1 SEHNR and CDR2 FQNEAQ (reference sequence). The CDR3 covers 12 residues. With 5 bases removed from V and 7 bases from J, the gap between germline ends came to 11 bases. This CDR3 is CASSPREGGYTF. In DNA, the CDR3 is TGTGCCAGCAGCCCCCGTGAGGGTGGCTACACCTTC.

The V gene is TRBV7-2, the J gene TRBJ1-4; the D is unclear. This CDR3 is built from 16 residues. The V and J ends lost 2 bases and 11 bases respectively, with 21 bases between them. CDR1 is SGHTA and CDR2 is FQGNSA in the germline V gene. The CDR3 sequence is CASSLYSTAPKRKLFF. For the CDR3, the DNA is TGTGCCAGCAGCTTATATTCTACGGCGCCTAAGAGGAAACTGTTTTTT.

The rearrangement uses TRBV27 and TRBJ1-3; tentative D call: TRBD1 (5 bases). V lost 5 bases, J lost 0 bases, and 23 bases lay in between. Germline V gene data show CDR1 as MNHEY and CDR2 as SMNVEV (reference sequence). This CDR3 comprises 19 residues. The CDR3 coding sequence is TGTGCCAGCAGTCCGAGCGGGACCTCGCTTATTGTCTCTGGAAACACCATATATTTT. It specifies CASSPSGTSLIVSGNTIYF.

The genes are TRBV28 and TRBJ2-3; the match to TRBD2 covers 9 bases. Germline CDR1 is MDHEN and CDR2 is SYDVKM. V shed 4 bases, J shed 3 bases, and the junction held 8 bases outside the gene matches. The CDR3 is 16 residues long. This chain's CDR3 is CASSYRREGATDTQYF. CDR3 coding DNA: TGTGCCAGCAGTTATAGGCGGGAGGGGGCTACAGATACGCAGTATTTT.

This chain uses TRBV6-5 with TRBJ1-2, with D perhaps matching TRBD1 (6 bases). The germline V gene has CDR1 MNHEY and CDR2 SVGAGI. Trimming pared 7 bases from V and 7 bases from J, leaving 16 bases between. The CDR3 is made up of 13 amino acids. CDR3 in amino acids: CASTKRGGCGYTF. CDR3 DNA sequence: TGTGCCAGCACCAAGAGGGGGGGCTGTGGCTACACCTTC.

The chain employs TRBV7-3 and TRBJ2-7, with D perhaps being TRBD1 or TRBD2 (5 bases each). CDR3 length: 15 amino acids. Germline V gene lookup returns CDR1 SGHTA and CDR2 FQGTGA. Trimming removed 5 bases from V and 2 bases from J, with 16 bases in between. This CDR3 reads CASSPKWGTPYEQYF. CDR3 coding DNA: TGTGCCAGCAGCCCAAAGTGGGGGACCCCCTACGAGCAGTACTTC.

CDR3 loop: CASSPNPNVYTF. The CDR3 nucleotides read TGTGCCAGCAGTCCGAACCCGAACGTCTACACCTTC. The J gene is TRBJ1-2, the V gene TRBV27; D remains ambiguous. Trimming cost V 5 bases and J 10 bases, with 14 bases left between them. The germline V gene encodes CDR1 MNHEY and CDR2 SMNVEV (reference sequence). This CDR3 comprises 12 residues.

Worth noting for this clone: Other DNA sequences of this sample code for an identical CDR3. The genes are TRBV28 and TRBJ2-7; D gene uncertain. V lost 3 bases to trimming and J lost 6 bases, with 6 bases between them. The CDR3 sequence is 11 residues long. Germline V gene sequence: CDR1 MDHEN, CDR2 SYDVKM. CDR3 region: CASSFSGEQYF. CDR3 nucleotides: TGTGCCAGCAGTTTTTCGGGCGAGCAGTACTTC.

This chain connects TRBV27 to TRBJ2-7; 11 bases match TRBD1. CDR1 MNHEY and CDR2 SMNVEV come from the germline V gene (reference sequence). V shed 6 bases and J 2 bases; nucleotides not matched to a gene: 9. The CDR3 has 16 amino acids. CDR3 protein: CASSLLRGQGAYEQYF. The CDR3 bases are TGTGCCAGCAGCCTACTGCGGGGACAGGGGGCCTACGAGCAGTACTTC.

V is TRBV2 and J is TRBJ2-1; 14 bases match TRBD2. V was clipped by 5 bases and J by 3 bases; unmatched bases: 12. Germline loops: CDR1 SNHLY, CDR2 FYNNEI. The CDR3 consists of 19 residues. The DNA of the CDR3 is TGTGCCAGCAGTTACCCACCGGGACTAGCGGGAGCTCTCTACAATGAGCAGTTCTTC. Translating gives CASSYPPGLAGALYNEQFF.

The chain combines TRBV7-2 with TRBJ2-7; TRBD2 agrees at 11 bases. V was pared by 4 bases and J by 4 bases, with 9 bases of the junction left unmatched. CDR3 length: 16 amino acids. The germline V gene has CDR1 SGHTA and CDR2 FQGNSA. The chain's CDR3 is CASSSTGTSGRYEQYF. DNA for the CDR3: TGTGCCAGCAGCTCGACCGGGACTAGCGGCCGATACGAGCAGTACTTC.

V usage is TRBV18 and J usage is TRBJ2-7, with 9 nucleotides matching TRBD1. The CDR3 is made up of 14 amino acids. CDR1 is KGHSH, CDR2 LQKENI, per germline. V shed 3 bases, J shed 7 bases, and the junction held 7 bases outside the gene matches. CDR3 DNA: TGTGCCAGCTCACCGCGGGACAGGGTGTGGGAGCAGTACTTC. This translates into CASSPRDRVWEQYF.

J is TRBJ2-4 and V is TRBV21-1; the D call of TRBD1 is as the table states it, not checked on the DNA. TRBV21-1 is assigned pseudogene status. This CDR3 has 16 residues. CDR3 loop: CANLNSRGTEWDIQYF. Here the CDR3 DNA reads TGTGCCAACCTCAACAGCAGGGGGACGGAGTGGGATATTCAGTACTTC.

The chain has TRBV27 and TRBJ2-1, with D perhaps TRBD2 (6 bases). The CDR3 sequence is 19 residues long. The V end was cut by 4 bases, the J end by 0 bases, with 22 bases between. Germline V gene data show CDR1 as MNHEY and CDR2 as SMNVEV (reference sequence). CDR3 nucleotide sequence: TGTGCCAGCAGTTCCAGGTCTTCAGGGACTGAAGGCTCCTACAATGAGCAGTTCTTC. It codes for CASSSRSSGTEGSYNEQFF.